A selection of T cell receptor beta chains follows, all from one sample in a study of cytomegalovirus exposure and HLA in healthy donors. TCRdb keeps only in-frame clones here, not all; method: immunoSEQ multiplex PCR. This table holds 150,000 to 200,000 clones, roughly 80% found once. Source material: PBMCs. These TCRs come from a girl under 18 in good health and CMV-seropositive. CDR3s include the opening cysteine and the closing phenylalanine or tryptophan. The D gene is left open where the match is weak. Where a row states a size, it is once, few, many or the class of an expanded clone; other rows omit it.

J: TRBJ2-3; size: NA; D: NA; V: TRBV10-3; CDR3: CAIKMDFATDTQYF; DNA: TGTGCCATCAAGATGGACTTCGCCACAGATACGCAGTATTTT
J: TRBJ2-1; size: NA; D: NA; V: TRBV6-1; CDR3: CASSERVGGLWDEQFF; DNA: TGTGCCAGCAGTGAACGGGTGGGAGGCCTCTGGGATGAGCAGTTCTTC
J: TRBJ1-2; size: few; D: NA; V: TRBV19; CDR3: CASSMPGHSPDYGYTF; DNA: TGTGCCAGTAGTATGCCGGGACACTCACCTGACTATGGCTACACCTTC
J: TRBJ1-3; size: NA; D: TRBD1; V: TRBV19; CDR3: CASSIGTGSGNTIYF; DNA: TGTGCCAGTAGTATTGGGACAGGCTCTGGAAACACCATATATTTT
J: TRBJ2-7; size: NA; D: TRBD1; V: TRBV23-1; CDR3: CASSRGQGAYEQYF; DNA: TGCGCCAGCAGTCGAGGACAGGGGGCCTACGAGCAGTACTTC
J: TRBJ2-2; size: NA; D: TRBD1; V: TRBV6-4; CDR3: CASSDGTGGGELFF; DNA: TGTGCCAGCAGTGACGGGACAGGGGGCGGGGAGCTGTTTTTT
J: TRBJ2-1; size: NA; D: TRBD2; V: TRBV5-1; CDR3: CASSSGWVAGYNEQFF; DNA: TGCGCCAGCAGCTCGGGGTGGGTAGCGGGATACAATGAGCAGTTCTTC
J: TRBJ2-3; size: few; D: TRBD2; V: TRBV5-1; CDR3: CASSLETSGFRRADTQYF; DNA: TGCGCCAGCAGCTTGGAGACTAGCGGTTTTAGGCGGGCAGATACGCAGTATTTT
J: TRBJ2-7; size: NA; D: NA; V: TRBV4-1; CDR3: CASSLLLTPTYEQYF; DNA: TGCGCCAGCAGCCTCCTACTGACACCTACCTACGAGCAGTACTTC
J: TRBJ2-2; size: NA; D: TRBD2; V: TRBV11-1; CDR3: CASSPVAGEGGELFF; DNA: TGTGCCAGCAGCCCAGTAGCGGGAGAAGGCGGGGAGCTGTTTTTT
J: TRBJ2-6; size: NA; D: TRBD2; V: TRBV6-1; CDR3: CASSGTAGGATGANVLTF; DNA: TGTGCCAGCAGTGGCACGGCGGGAGGGGCCACTGGGGCCAACGTCCTGACTTTC
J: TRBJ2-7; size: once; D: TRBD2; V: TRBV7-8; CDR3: CASSLALAGFYEQYF; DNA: TGTGCCAGCAGCTTGGCCTTAGCGGGGTTTTACGAGCAGTACTTC
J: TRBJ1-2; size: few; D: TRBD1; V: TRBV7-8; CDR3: CASSSRTGRHGYTF; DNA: TGTGCCAGCAGCAGTCGGACAGGGCGCCATGGCTACACCTTC
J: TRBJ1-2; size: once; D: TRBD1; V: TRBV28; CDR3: CASPLARQGARSGYTF; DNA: TGTGCCAGCCCCTTAGCTAGACAGGGGGCGAGGAGTGGCTACACCTTC
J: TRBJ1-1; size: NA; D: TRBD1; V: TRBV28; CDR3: CASSPWDRGETEAFF; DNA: TGTGCCAGCAGTCCTTGGGACAGGGGAGAGACTGAAGCTTTCTTT
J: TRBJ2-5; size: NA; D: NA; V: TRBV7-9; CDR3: CASSLGEGTHQETQYF; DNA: TGTGCCAGCAGCTTAGGCGAAGGGACACATCAAGAGACCCAGTACTTC
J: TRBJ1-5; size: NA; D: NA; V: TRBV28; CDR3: CASSPTWDIFYSNQPQHF; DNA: TGTGCCAGCAGTCCAACATGGGACATCTTTTATAGCAATCAGCCCCAGCATTTT